This TCR beta chain was identified during a study of a mutant IDH1 vaccine in newly diagnosed glioma. The time point here: week 47, end of study. The investigators gave 300 ug of mutant IDH1 20-mer peptide in each vaccine dose, together with topical imiquimod. This CDR3 is 11 amino acids long. CDR1 DFQATT and CDR2 SNEGSKA come from the germline V gene (reference sequence). Produced via immunoSEQ multiplex PCR; TCRdb's table is partial and in-frame only. The repertoire includes about 94,000 clones, just under 90% of them detected once, and approximately 0.8% sits in the top ten. With respect to this clone: Antigen specificity is unknown.

This sequence was found in a woman in her 50s with glioma. The chain is built from TRBV20-1 and TRBJ2-3; the match to TRBD2 covers 7 bases. The sequencing here drew on PBMCs, taken from a glioma patient whose treatment included an IDH1 peptide vaccine. CDR3 amino acids: CSLLARDTQYF. The CDR3 DNA reads TGCAGCCTACTAGCGAGAGATACGCAGTATTTT.